These 14 T cell receptor beta chains were sequenced from one sample in a study of cytomegalovirus exposure and HLA in healthy donors. The PCR made use of 60 Vbeta and 13 Jbeta primers. Profiling relied on immunoSEQ multiplex PCR, and the TCRdb table lists in-frame clones only, not all of them. There are about 40,000 clones in the sample, with approximately 10% held by the top ten. The source material was PBMCs. These receptors came from a man aged 35 to 55 in good health and CMV-seropositive.

This chain connects TRBV2 to TRBJ2-1; D uncertain. Germline V gene lookup returns CDR1 SNHLY and CDR2 FYNNEI. This CDR3 has 12 amino acids. V was trimmed by 6 bases and J by 7 bases, leaving 10 bases between them. CDR3 amino acids: CASRADTNEQFF. The CDR3 DNA follows: TGTGCCAGCAGGGCAGACACGAATGAGCAGTTCTTC.

The chain carries TRBV11-3 and TRBJ1-1; D gene uncertain. The CDR3 is 14 amino acids. Trimming removed 1 base at V and 4 bases at J, with 10 bases between. Germline V gene sequence: CDR1 SGHNT, CDR2 YENEEA. This CDR3 reads CASSLVSSFTEAFF. DNA of the CDR3: TGTGCCAGCAGCTTAGTTTCGTCTTTCACTGAAGCTTTCTTT.

The J gene is TRBJ2-3, the V gene TRBV19; unclear D gene. V was pared by 3 bases and J by 6 bases, with 7 bases between. This CDR3 comprises 12 residues. Germline CDR1 and CDR2: LNHDA and SQIVND (reference sequence). This CDR3 reads CASSMTRDTQYF. For the CDR3, the DNA is TGTGCCAGTAGTATGACGCGGGATACGCAGTATTTT.

V usage is TRBV4-2 and J usage is TRBJ2-5, with 13 bases that match TRBD2. The J call may not be correct, given that the DNA end is closer to TRBJ2-7. Germline lookup yields CDR1 LGHNA and CDR2 YNFKEQ. The CDR3 spans 21 residues. CDR3: CASSQAVSLPGWTSGSYEQYF. As DNA, the CDR3 is TGTGCCAGCAGCCAAGCCGTCAGTCTCCCGGGATGGACTAGCGGGAGTTACGAGCAGTACTTC.

The rearrangement uses TRBV9 and TRBJ2-1, with D possibly matching TRBD2 (5 bases). From germline, CDR1 is SGDLS and CDR2 YYNGEE. This CDR3 comprises 18 residues. V was clipped by 0 bases and J by 5 bases, with 21 bases between them. DNA for the CDR3: TGTGCCAGCAGCGTAGGGGCTAATTATGGCGGAGGTAACAATGAGCAGTTCTTC. Its translation is CASSVGANYGGGNNEQFF.

CDR3 sequence reads: CASSQEIAGPSYNEQFF. CDR3 DNA: TGCGCCAGCAGCCAAGAAATTGCGGGCCCCTCCTACAATGAGCAGTTCTTC. This chain uses TRBV4-3 with TRBJ2-1, with D perhaps TRBD2 (5 bases). Germline V lookup: CDR1 LGHNA, CDR2 YSLEER. V was clipped by 0 bases and J by 0 bases, with 12 bases between them. The CDR3 totals 17 residues.

J is TRBJ2-7 and V is TRBV27, with 9 bases fitting TRBD2. V was pared by 7 bases and J by 5 bases, with 9 bases of the junction left unmatched. This CDR3 spans 14 amino acids. Germline CDR1 and CDR2: MNHEY and SMNVEV (reference sequence). The CDR3 coding sequence is TGTGCCAGCAAGCAGGGACTAGCTGCCGACGAGCAGTACTTC. Translating gives CASKQGLAADEQYF.

The DNA for the CDR3 is TGTGCCAGCAGTGAGACGGGGTCCCGGGAGCTGTTTTTT. It codes for CASSETGSRELFF. The rearrangement uses TRBV2 and TRBJ2-2; perhaps TRBD2 as D (5 bases). Germline V gene sequence: CDR1 SNHLY, CDR2 FYNNEI. CDR3 size: 13 residues. V lost 3 bases, J lost 9 bases, and 11 bases lay in between.

The rearrangement joins TRBV5-1 to TRBJ2-5; D ambiguous. The length of the CDR3 is 15 residues. The germline V and J ends were trimmed by 4 bases and 3 bases, with 16 bases remaining between them. Germline V lookup: CDR1 SGHRS, CDR2 YFSETQ. The CDR3 nucleotides are TGCGCCAGCAGCGCTGACCTCGGGTCTAAAGAGACCCAGTACTTC. This translates into CASSADLGSKETQYF.

The chain recombines TRBV7-9 with TRBJ1-5; D is uncertain. V was pared by 3 bases and J by 7 bases, with 10 bases between. Germline V lookup: CDR1 SEHNR, CDR2 FQNEAQ (reference sequence). The CDR3 consists of 13 residues. CDR3 coding DNA: TGTGCCAGCAGCTTGGGTCAGACACAGCCCCAGCATTTT. It translates to CASSLGQTQPQHF.

The chain combines TRBV30 with TRBJ2-5; D might be TRBD1 (5 bases). Trimming removed 8 bases at V and 5 bases at J, with 12 bases between. From germline, CDR1 is GTSNPN and CDR2 SVGIG (reference sequence). The CDR3 covers 11 residues. The CDR3 sequence: CAGASGETQYF. Here the CDR3 DNA reads TGTGCCGGGGCTTCCGGGGAGACCCAGTACTTC.

The chain has TRBV10-3 and TRBJ2-3; 8 positions agree with TRBD2. The CDR3 has 14 amino acids. The V and J ends lost 11 bases and 5 bases, in that order; junction bases with no gene match: 12. Germline CDR1 is ENHRY and CDR2 is SYGVKD. The DNA of the CDR3 is TGTGCCGTCTGGGCTAGCGGGCCCCAAGATACGCAGTATTTT. Translation gives CAVWASGPQDTQYF.

The chain has TRBV6-5 and TRBJ2-5, with D possibly being TRBD1 (6 bases). V was clipped by 6 bases and J by 2 bases, with 16 bases between them. From germline, CDR1 is MNHEY and CDR2 SVGAGI. The CDR3 runs to 15 residues. CDR3 sequence (DNA): TGTGCCAGCAGACCCCGCAGGGGTTTACAAGAGACCCAGTACTTC. Translation gives CASRPRRGLQETQYF.

The chain couples TRBV6-5 to TRBJ1-1, with D unresolved. Between the trimmed V and J ends, which lost 2 bases and 4 bases, there was a span of 11 bases. This CDR3 spans 14 amino acids. Germline V lookup: CDR1 MNHEY, CDR2 SVGAGI. The CDR3 loop is CASSYGIEGTEAFF. In nucleotides, the CDR3 is TGTGCCAGCAGTTACGGGATCGAGGGCACTGAAGCTTTCTTT.